This T cell receptor beta chain was captured by sequencing in a study of cytomegalovirus exposure and HLA in healthy donors. General study results and limits: According to the study, about 180 TCR beta chains were cytomegalovirus-associated. In terms of immune exposure information, only CMV serostatus was available. According to a later analysis, most TCR beta chains associated with CMV appeared HLA-restricted.

V lost 2 bases, J lost 2 bases, and 7 bases lay in between. The CDR3 totals 14 residues. Germline V gene lookup returns CDR1 MNHEY and CDR2 SVGAGI. Donors had nominal health at sampling but likely had unrecorded immune exposures. PCR primers comprised 60 Vbeta and 13 Jbeta primers. Clones were read by immunoSEQ multiplex PCR, and TCRdb kept only the in-frame ones, dropping some. The sample contains some 180,000 clones, around 82% of which appear only once. Regarding this clone: Its antigen is not known.

Sequencing was performed on PBMCs. This sequence originates from a woman aged 25-40 years in good health and CMV-seropositive. The V call is TRBV6-5, the J call TRBJ1-5; a possible D gene is TRBD1 (6 bases). The CDR3 DNA reads TGTGCCAGCAGTTACGGGGGCGGCAATCAGCCCCAGCATTTT. Its protein product is CASSYGGGNQPQHF.